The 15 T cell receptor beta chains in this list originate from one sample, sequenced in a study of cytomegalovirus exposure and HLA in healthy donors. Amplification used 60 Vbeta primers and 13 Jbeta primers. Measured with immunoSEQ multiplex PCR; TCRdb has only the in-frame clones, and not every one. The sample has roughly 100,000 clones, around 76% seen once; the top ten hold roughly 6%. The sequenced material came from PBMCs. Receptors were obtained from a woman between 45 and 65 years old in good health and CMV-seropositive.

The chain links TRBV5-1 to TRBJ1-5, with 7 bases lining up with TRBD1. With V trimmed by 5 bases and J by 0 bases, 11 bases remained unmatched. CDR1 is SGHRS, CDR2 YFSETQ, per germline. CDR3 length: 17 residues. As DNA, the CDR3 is TGCGCCAGCAGACGATTCGACAGGGTCTATAGCAATCAGCCCCAGCATTTT. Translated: CASRRFDRVYSNQPQHF.

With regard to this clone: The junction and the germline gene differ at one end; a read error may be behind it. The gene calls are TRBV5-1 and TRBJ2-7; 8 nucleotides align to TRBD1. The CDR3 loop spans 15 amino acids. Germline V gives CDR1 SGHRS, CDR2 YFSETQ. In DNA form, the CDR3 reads TGCGCCAGCAGCTACCTCCAGGGGGCTTCCTACGGGCAGTACTTC. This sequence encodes CASSYLQGASYGQYF.

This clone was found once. The DNA for the CDR3 is TGTGCCCGGAAGGCAGGCCATAGAAGTTATAATTCACCCCTCCACTTT. It translates to CARKAGHRSYNSPLHF. V and J are TRBV30 and TRBJ1-6; D is ambiguous. The V gene lost 8 bases and the J gene lost 4 bases, with 21 bases spanning the gap. The germline V gene has CDR1 GTSNPN and CDR2 SVGIG (reference sequence). The CDR3 runs to 16 residues.

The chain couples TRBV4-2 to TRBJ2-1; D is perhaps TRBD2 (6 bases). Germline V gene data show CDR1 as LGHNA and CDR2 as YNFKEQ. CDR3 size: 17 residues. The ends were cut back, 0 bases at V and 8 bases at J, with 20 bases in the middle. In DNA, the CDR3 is TGTGCCAGCAGCCAAGATTGGGGAGGTACCCCCGCGGATGAGCAGTTCTTC. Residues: CASSQDWGGTPADEQFF.

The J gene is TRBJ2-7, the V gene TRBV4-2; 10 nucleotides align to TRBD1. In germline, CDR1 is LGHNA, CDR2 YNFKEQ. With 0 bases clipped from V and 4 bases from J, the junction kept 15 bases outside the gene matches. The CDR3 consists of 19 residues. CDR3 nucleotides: TGTGCCAGCAGCCAAGATTGGCCCGGGACTTCGGGACAGGGGTACGAGCAGTACTTC. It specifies CASSQDWPGTSGQGYEQYF.

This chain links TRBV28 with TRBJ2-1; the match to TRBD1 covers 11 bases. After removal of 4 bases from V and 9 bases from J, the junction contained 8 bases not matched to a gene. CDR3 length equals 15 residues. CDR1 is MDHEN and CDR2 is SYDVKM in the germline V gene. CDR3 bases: TGTGCCAGCAGTTCCCCTCGGGACAGGGGGTTTGAGCAGTTCTTC. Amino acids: CASSSPRDRGFEQFF.

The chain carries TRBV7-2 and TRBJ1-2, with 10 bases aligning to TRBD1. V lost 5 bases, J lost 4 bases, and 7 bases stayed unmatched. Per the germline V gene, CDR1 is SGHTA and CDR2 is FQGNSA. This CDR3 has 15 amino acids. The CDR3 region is CASSDRQGAVYGYTF. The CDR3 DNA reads TGTGCCAGCAGCGACAGACAGGGGGCTGTCTATGGCTACACCTTC.

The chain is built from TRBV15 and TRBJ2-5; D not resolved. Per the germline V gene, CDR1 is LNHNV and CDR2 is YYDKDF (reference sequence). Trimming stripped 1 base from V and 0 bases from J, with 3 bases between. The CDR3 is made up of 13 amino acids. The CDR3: CATSRGDQETQYF. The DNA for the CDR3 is TGTGCCACCAGCAGAGGAGACCAAGAGACCCAGTACTTC.

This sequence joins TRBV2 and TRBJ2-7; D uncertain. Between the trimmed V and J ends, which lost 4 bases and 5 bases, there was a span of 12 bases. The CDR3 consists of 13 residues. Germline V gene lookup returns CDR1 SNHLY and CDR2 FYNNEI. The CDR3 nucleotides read TGTGCCAGCAGTGGGTCCTCTCGGGACGAGCAGTACTTC. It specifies CASSGSSRDEQYF.

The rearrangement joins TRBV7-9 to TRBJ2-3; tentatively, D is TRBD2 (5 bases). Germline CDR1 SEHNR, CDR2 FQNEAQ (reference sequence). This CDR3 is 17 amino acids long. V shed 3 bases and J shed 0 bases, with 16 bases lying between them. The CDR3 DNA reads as TGTGCCAGCAGCTTCCGAGGAGGAGCGGCTAGCACAGATACGCAGTATTTT. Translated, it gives CASSFRGGAASTDTQYF.

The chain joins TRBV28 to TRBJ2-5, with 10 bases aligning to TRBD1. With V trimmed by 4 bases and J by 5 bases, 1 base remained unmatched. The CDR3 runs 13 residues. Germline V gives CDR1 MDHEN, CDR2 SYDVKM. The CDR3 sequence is CASSSGQGETQYF. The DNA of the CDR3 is TGTGCCAGCAGTTCGGGACAGGGGGAGACCCAGTACTTC.

The CDR3 here is CASSLQGAEETQYF. The CDR3 DNA sequence: TGTGCCAGTTCTTTACAGGGGGCCGAGGAGACCCAGTACTTC. This chain joins TRBV9 and TRBJ2-5, with TRBD1 matching over 9 bases. Trimming removed 8 bases from V and 5 bases from J; junction bases left unmatched: 10. CDR1 SGDLS and CDR2 YYNGEE come from the germline V gene. This CDR3 has 14 amino acids.

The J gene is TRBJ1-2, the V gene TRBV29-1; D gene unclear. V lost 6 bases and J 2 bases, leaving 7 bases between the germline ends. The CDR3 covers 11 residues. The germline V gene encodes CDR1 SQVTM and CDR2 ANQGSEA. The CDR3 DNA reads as TGCAGCGTCGTACAGAACTATGGCTACACCTTC. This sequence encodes CSVVQNYGYTF.

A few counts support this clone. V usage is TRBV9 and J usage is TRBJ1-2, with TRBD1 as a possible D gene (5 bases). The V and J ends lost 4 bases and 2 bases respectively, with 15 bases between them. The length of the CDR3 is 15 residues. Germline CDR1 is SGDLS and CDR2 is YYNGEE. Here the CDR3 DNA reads TGTGCCAGCAGCCCGGGGGTAGGGTTCAACTATGGCTACACCTTC. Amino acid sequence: CASSPGVGFNYGYTF.

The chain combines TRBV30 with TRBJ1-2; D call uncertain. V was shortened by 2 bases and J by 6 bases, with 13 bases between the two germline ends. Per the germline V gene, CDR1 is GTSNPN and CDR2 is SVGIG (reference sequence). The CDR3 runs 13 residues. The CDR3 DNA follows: TGTGCCTGGAGTCAAACAGAACAGAATGGCTACACCTTC. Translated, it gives CAWSQTEQNGYTF. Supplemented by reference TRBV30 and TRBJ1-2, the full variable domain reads SQTIHQWPATLVQPVGSPLSLECTVEGTSNPNLYWYRQAAGRGLQLLFYSVGIGQISSEVPQNLSASRPQDRQFILSSKKLLLSDSGFYLCAWSQTEQNGYTFGSGTRLTVV.